The clone carrying this TCR beta chain was detected a few times. Every sample gave at least 5.5 micrograms of total RNA when it was extracted. Germline CDR1 reads SGHTA; CDR2 reads FQGNSA. Trimming left V 1 base short and J 7 bases short, with 11 bases between. This CDR3 comprises 13 residues. The sample belongs to a study of blood T cells in healthy people across ages. The second PCR ran about 6 to 11 cycles with a sample-barcoded 5' primer and J-beta primers. TCRdb reanalysed the 5' RACE reads using MiXCR and keeps one entry per CDR3 protein. The sample includes 1.8 million or so distinct CDR3 sequences, 30% to 40% of them seen just once.

Source material: blood. This chain joins TRBV7-2 and TRBJ2-7; D remains unclear. This clonotype was sampled from a human donor in good health. CDR3 loop: CASSLVTSTEQYF. CDR3 coding DNA: TGTGCCAGCAGCTTAGTGACTTCAACTGAGCAGTACTTC. Supplemented by reference TRBV7-2 and TRBJ2-7, the full variable domain reads GAGVSQSPSNKVTEKGKDVELRCDPISGHTALYWYRQSLGQGLEFLIYFQGNSAPDKSGLPSDRFSAERTGGSVSTLTIQRTQQEDSAVYLCASSLVTSTEQYFGPGTRLTVT.